This T cell receptor beta chain was obtained from a study of cytomegalovirus exposure and HLA in healthy donors. Researchers ran the PCR with 60 Vbeta and 13 Jbeta primers. The assay was immunoSEQ multiplex PCR, and TCRdb's table has in-frame clones only and misses some. This sample carries about 110,000 clones, under 70% of them seen once, and the ten largest clones take roughly 8.4%. Trimming cost V 4 bases and J 5 bases; bases outside gene matches: 11. The CDR3 totals 16 residues. Germline CDR1 is MNHNY and CDR2 is SVGAGI (reference sequence). The sequencing input was PBMCs. The V call is TRBV6-6, the J call TRBJ2-1; TRBD1 matches 7 bases. The receptor's source is a man aged 30 to 45 in good health and CMV-seropositive. The CDR3 DNA is TGTGCCAGCAGTTTTTACCTTGAGACAGGGAACAATGAGCAGTTCTTC. Protein sequence: CASSFYLETGNNEQFF.